This T cell receptor beta chain came from a study of blood T cell repertoires in COVID-19. Study details: Whether acute or convalescent, the COVID-19 samples came from the United States, Italy and Spain. T cells, B-cell-depleted T cells, or PBMCs provided the cDNA or gDNA that served as material.

The table came from immunoSEQ multiplex PCR; TCRdb's copy has only in-frame clones and leaves some out. The sample holds 200,000 or so clones; approximately 90% are singletons and the top ten take roughly 2.8%. CDR1 and CDR2 from the germline V gene are LNHDA and SQIVND (reference sequence). V gave up 3 bases and J gave up 9 bases, with 18 bases separating them. The CDR3 is 15 residues long. The TCR originated in a woman aged 25 to 39 who had recovered from COVID-19. The V gene is TRBV19, the J gene TRBJ2-4; perhaps TRBD1 as D (5 bases). The sample comprised PBMCs or T cells enriched from blood (not recorded which). CDR3: CASSMSPRVRIIQYF. The CDR3 DNA follows: TGTGCCAGTAGTATGTCTCCCAGGGTAAGGATCATTCAGTACTTC.